This is a list of T cell receptor beta chains from one sample in a study of T-cell reconstitution after alpha-beta-depleted transplantation in children. TCRdb re-called the PCR reads through MiXCR, storing one row per CDR3 protein. The table records almost 600,000 distinct CDR3 sequences, 27% of them present only once. Sequenced material: PBMCs, taken before TCRalphabeta/CD19-depleted stem cell transplant. These receptors were taken from a boy in the first two years of life with Wiskott-Aldrich syndrome, due to receive a stem cell transplant. CDR3s include the opening cysteine and the closing phenylalanine or tryptophan. Rows give clone size only sometimes, using once, few, many, or a class for an expanded clone.

v_call: TRBV20-1
clone_size: NA
j_call: TRBJ1-5
cdr3_aa: CSARDQGQGGNQPQHF

v_call: TRBV2
clone_size: NA
j_call: TRBJ2-1
cdr3_aa: CARGRAGGSNEQFF

v_call: TRBV2
clone_size: NA
j_call: TRBJ2-7
cdr3_aa: CASRRWGDYEQYF

v_call: TRBV7-8
clone_size: many
j_call: TRBJ2-3
cdr3_aa: CASSPIAGGLADTQYF

v_call: TRBV3-1
clone_size: NA
j_call: TRBJ1-5
cdr3_aa: CASSLPSGGSYSNQPQHF

v_call: TRBV14
clone_size: few
j_call: TRBJ1-5
cdr3_aa: CASSQDCGGNNQPQHF

v_call: TRBV12-3/TRBV12-4
clone_size: NA
j_call: TRBJ1-6
cdr3_aa: CASSLHRGYDNSPLHF

v_call: TRBV20-1
clone_size: many
j_call: TRBJ2-5
cdr3_aa: CSASPLRETQYF

v_call: TRBV7-2
clone_size: many
j_call: TRBJ2-7
cdr3_aa: CASSTTSGSSYEQYF

v_call: TRBV12-3/TRBV12-4
clone_size: NA
j_call: TRBJ1-4
cdr3_aa: CASSRGHRRNEKLFF

v_call: TRBV20-1
clone_size: NA
j_call: TRBJ1-1
cdr3_aa: CSAPGQVLNTEAFF

v_call: TRBV5-1
clone_size: few
j_call: TRBJ2-2
cdr3_aa: CASSFRDHGELFF

v_call: TRBV5-1
clone_size: few
j_call: TRBJ2-7
cdr3_aa: CASWVEPGRGYEQYF

v_call: TRBV6-5
clone_size: few
j_call: TRBJ2-7
cdr3_aa: CASSFVRLGGSYEQYF

v_call: TRBV5-1
clone_size: NA
j_call: TRBJ2-5
cdr3_aa: CASSLSGKGETQYF

v_call: TRBV5-4
clone_size: NA
j_call: TRBJ1-1
cdr3_aa: CASSLAFGQGVGTEAFF

v_call: TRBV5-1
clone_size: NA
j_call: TRBJ2-7
cdr3_aa: CASSFGLAGSSSYEQCF

v_call: TRBV5-1
clone_size: few
j_call: TRBJ2-7
cdr3_aa: CASSGQGGLSYEQYF

v_call: TRBV20-1
clone_size: few
j_call: TRBJ2-2
cdr3_aa: CSARDGRANTGELFF

v_call: TRBV12-3/TRBV12-4
clone_size: few
j_call: TRBJ2-5
cdr3_aa: CASSRLGGQETQYF

v_call: TRBV5-1
clone_size: NA
j_call: TRBJ2-1
cdr3_aa: CASQTSGLYNEQFF

v_call: TRBV20-1
clone_size: NA
j_call: TRBJ2-3
cdr3_aa: CSASFTAGSTDTQYF

v_call: TRBV5-5
clone_size: few
j_call: TRBJ2-7
cdr3_aa: CASSVPGGPYEQYF

v_call: TRBV12-3/TRBV12-4
clone_size: NA
j_call: TRBJ2-7
cdr3_aa: CASSPREKEGEQYF

v_call: TRBV5-1
clone_size: NA
j_call: TRBJ2-1
cdr3_aa: CASSLRGGYTEQFF

v_call: TRBV29-1
clone_size: NA
j_call: TRBJ1-4
cdr3_aa: CSVSIWGREKLFF

v_call: TRBV5-1
clone_size: NA
j_call: TRBJ2-3
cdr3_aa: CASSFGASVPDTQYF

v_call: TRBV7-8
clone_size: few
j_call: TRBJ2-7
cdr3_aa: CASSLDVGSYEQYF

v_call: TRBV29-1
clone_size: NA
j_call: TRBJ2-1
cdr3_aa: CSVDWLAGSVNEQFF

v_call: TRBV7-2
clone_size: few
j_call: TRBJ2-4
cdr3_aa: CASSLVGTSMTKNIQYF

v_call: TRBV9
clone_size: NA
j_call: TRBJ2-2
cdr3_aa: CASSVVSGELFF

v_call: TRBV7-9
clone_size: NA
j_call: TRBJ2-7
cdr3_aa: CASSAGTGVYEQYF

v_call: TRBV5-1
clone_size: NA
j_call: TRBJ2-7
cdr3_aa: CASSPLAGGLNEQYF

v_call: TRBV5-1
clone_size: NA
j_call: TRBJ2-1
cdr3_aa: CASSLQSGRAGDNEQFF

v_call: TRBV5-8
clone_size: few
j_call: TRBJ2-1
cdr3_aa: CASSSGPVQFF

v_call: TRBV19
clone_size: NA
j_call: TRBJ1-1
cdr3_aa: CASSIDGSRRTEAFF

v_call: TRBV29-1
clone_size: NA
j_call: TRBJ2-1
cdr3_aa: CSVLRGSTHNEQFF

v_call: TRBV7-8
clone_size: NA
j_call: TRBJ2-2
cdr3_aa: CASLLRGAGAGELFF

v_call: TRBV5-1
clone_size: NA
j_call: TRBJ2-3
cdr3_aa: CTSSLSRQTDTQYF

v_call: TRBV10-3
clone_size: few
j_call: TRBJ2-2
cdr3_aa: CAILGGRADTGELFF

v_call: TRBV2
clone_size: few
j_call: TRBJ1-1
cdr3_aa: CASSPRQILNTEAFF

v_call: TRBV5-1
clone_size: NA
j_call: TRBJ2-7
cdr3_aa: CASRETGGAEQYF

v_call: TRBV27
clone_size: few
j_call: TRBJ2-7
cdr3_aa: CASSSPDSYFPYEQYF

v_call: TRBV5-6
clone_size: few
j_call: TRBJ1-2
cdr3_aa: CASSSNPGQGRYGYTF

v_call: TRBV7-2
clone_size: NA
j_call: TRBJ2-7
cdr3_aa: CASSLTAGAYEQYF

v_call: TRBV15
clone_size: NA
j_call: TRBJ2-3
cdr3_aa: CATSRSGVHTDTQYF

v_call: TRBV5-1
clone_size: few
j_call: TRBJ2-1
cdr3_aa: CASSLAQNNEQFF

v_call: TRBV18
clone_size: NA
j_call: TRBJ1-4
cdr3_aa: CASSPNSEKLFF